This T cell receptor (beta chain) emerged from a study of cytomegalovirus exposure and HLA in healthy donors. About this clone: Its antigen is as yet unknown.

The study ran its PCR with 60 Vbeta and 13 Jbeta primers. Using immunoSEQ multiplex PCR, the repertoire was profiled, and TCRdb retains in-frame clones only, with some absent. The table has under 150,000 clones, around 78% seen once. Points from the study as a whole: The authors confirmed in vitro that three CMV-associated chains were specific for CMV antigens. It was taken for granted in presence/absence analyses that sequencing depth across donors was roughly uniform. More than 15,000 TCR beta sequences were associated with HLA alleles at 0.05 false discovery rate in a later analysis.

Germline trimming cut 6 bases from V and 3 bases from J; bases unmatched to any gene: 2. This CDR3 region has 12 residues. Germline assignment: CDR1 MNHEY and CDR2 SVGAGI. The rearrangement uses TRBV6-5 and TRBJ2-7; 7 positions match TRBD1. The receptor comes from a woman aged 50 to 60 in good health and CMV-seronegative. Sequences were obtained from PBMCs. The CDR3 here is CASRRDSYEQYF. The CDR3 nucleotides read TGTGCCAGCAGACGGGACAGCTACGAGCAGTACTTC.